Listed below are T cell receptor beta chains from one sample, sequenced in a study of T cell changes during pregnancy in multiple sclerosis. Sequenced by immunoSEQ multiplex PCR; TCRdb stores in-frame clones only, minus some. The table lists 40,000 to 55,000 clones, over 90% of them singletons. The source was CD4+ T cells from peripheral blood mononuclear cells, collected after pregnancy. These receptor sequences come from a female donor in good health, enrolled as a control in a pregnancy study. The CDR3 runs from the conserved cysteine through the conserved F or W. Each record gives: V gene, clone size, D gene, J gene, CDR3 protein, CDR3 DNA. The D gene is left open where the match is weak. Only some rows state a clone size, as once, few, many or a class for expanded clones.

V: TRBV4-1
size: .
D: .
J: TRBJ2-3
CDR3: CASSQPSFTDTQYF
DNA: TGCGCCAGCAGCCAACCTAGTTTCACAGATACGCAGTATTTT

V: TRBV27
size: .
D: TRBD1
J: TRBJ1-5
CDR3: CASSSRDSIGGNQPQHF
DNA: TGTGCCAGCAGTTCCCGGGACAGTATCGGCGGCAATCAGCCCCAGCATTTT

V: TRBV2
size: once
D: .
J: TRBJ2-2
CDR3: CASREGTGELFF
DNA: TGTGCCAGCAGGGAGGGGACGGGGGAGCTGTTTTTT

V: TRBV7-9
size: .
D: .
J: TRBJ2-1
CDR3: CASSLPGAPDNEQFF
DNA: TGTGCCAGCAGCCTCCCGGGAGCGCCGGACAATGAGCAGTTCTTC

V: TRBV9
size: .
D: TRBD1
J: TRBJ2-2
CDR3: CASRGPGGRTGELFF
DNA: TGTGCCAGCAGGGGTCCAGGGGGCCGGACCGGGGAGCTGTTTTTT

V: TRBV28
size: .
D: TRBD1
J: TRBJ2-7
CDR3: CATTGQPDYEQYF
DNA: TGTGCCACCACGGGACAGCCGGACTACGAGCAGTACTTC

V: TRBV2
size: few
D: TRBD2
J: TRBJ2-2
CDR3: CASSGFAGGAGELFF
DNA: TGTGCCAGCAGTGGGTTCGCGGGAGGCGCCGGGGAGCTGTTTTTT

V: TRBV6-1
size: .
D: .
J: TRBJ2-5
CDR3: CASTLTTSGETQYF
DNA: TGTGCCAGCACTCTGACCACCTCCGGGGAGACCCAGTACTTC

V: TRBV4-1
size: .
D: TRBD2
J: TRBJ2-7
CDR3: CASSRLSPASGRVYEQYF
DNA: TGCGCCAGCAGCCGCCTTAGTCCCGCTAGCGGGAGGGTGTACGAGCAGTACTTC

V: TRBV29-1
size: .
D: TRBD2
J: TRBJ2-1
CDR3: CSAGTSGYNEQFF
DNA: TGCAGCGCGGGGACTAGCGGTTACAATGAGCAGTTCTTC

V: TRBV2
size: .
D: TRBD1
J: TRBJ1-1
CDR3: CASLGQGPSTEAFF
DNA: TGTGCCAGCCTGGGACAGGGTCCGAGCACTGAAGCTTTCTTT

V: TRBV28
size: .
D: .
J: TRBJ2-1
CDR3: CASGLIAHNEQFF
DNA: TGTGCCAGCGGATTAATAGCGCACAATGAGCAGTTCTTC

V: TRBV9
size: .
D: TRBD1
J: TRBJ1-2
CDR3: CASSTGQDYGYTF
DNA: TGTGCCAGCAGCACAGGACAGGACTATGGCTACACCTTC

V: TRBV15
size: .
D: .
J: TRBJ2-6
CDR3: CATSRGRVGANVLTF
DNA: TGTGCCACCAGCAGAGGGAGGGTTGGGGCCAACGTCCTGACTTTC

V: TRBV19
size: .
D: .
J: TRBJ2-7
CDR3: CASSRASRIGEQYF
DNA: TGTGCCAGTAGTCGCGCTAGCCGAATCGGCGAGCAGTACTTC

V: TRBV14
size: .
D: .
J: TRBJ2-3
CDR3: CASSQDRTDTQYF
DNA: TGTGCCAGCAGCCAAGATCGGACAGATACGCAGTATTTT

V: TRBV19
size: .
D: TRBD1
J: TRBJ1-2
CDR3: CASSISGTGGIYGYTF
DNA: TGTGCCAGTAGTATCTCCGGGACAGGGGGTATCTATGGCTACACCTTC

V: TRBV7-3
size: .
D: TRBD2
J: TRBJ2-3
CDR3: CASSSTGMSGGNTDTQYF
DNA: TGTGCCAGCAGCTCCACCGGAATGAGCGGGGGGAACACAGATACGCAGTATTTT

V: TRBV2
size: .
D: .
J: TRBJ2-7
CDR3: CASLGQNPLYEQYF
DNA: TGTGCCAGCCTAGGACAGAATCCTCTCTACGAGCAGTACTTC

V: TRBV7-2
size: .
D: .
J: TRBJ2-7
CDR3: CASSLARIHEQYF
DNA: TGTGCCAGCAGCTTAGCGCGGATACACGAGCAGTACTTC

V: TRBV5-5
size: .
D: TRBD1
J: TRBJ1-1
CDR3: CASRQPGGGKAFF
DNA: TGTGCCAGCAGGCAGCCAGGGGGCGGGAAAGCTTTCTTT

V: TRBV2
size: .
D: .
J: TRBJ1-5
CDR3: CASTPRGVQPQHF
DNA: TGTGCCAGCACTCCCAGGGGAGTCCAGCCCCAGCATTTT

V: TRBV29-1
size: .
D: .
J: TRBJ2-3
CDR3: CSAESPRGHTDTQYF
DNA: TGCAGCGCCGAATCCCCCAGGGGACACACAGATACGCAGTATTTT

V: TRBV5-4
size: .
D: .
J: TRBJ1-1
CDR3: CASSLDSPIVAFF
DNA: TGTGCCAGCAGCTTGGACAGCCCGATTGTAGCTTTCTTT

V: TRBV6-5
size: once
D: .
J: TRBJ2-1
CDR3: CASSATGMAAFF
DNA: TGTGCCAGCAGTGCTACAGGAATGGCCGCGTTCTTC

V: TRBV5-1
size: .
D: TRBD2
J: TRBJ2-5
CDR3: CASSSLSGSKTQYF
DNA: TGCGCCAGCAGCTCGCTCAGCGGGAGTAAGACCCAGTACTTC

V: TRBV19
size: .
D: .
J: TRBJ1-1
CDR3: CASRKSHLYTGLVTEAFF
DNA: TGTGCCAGTAGGAAATCACACCTGTACACAGGGCTGGTCACTGAAGCTTTCTTT

V: TRBV7-8
size: .
D: TRBD2
J: TRBJ2-5
CDR3: CASSTGPRGETQYF
DNA: TGTGCCAGCAGCACAGGACCGCGGGGGGAGACCCAGTACTTC

V: TRBV29-1
size: .
D: .
J: TRBJ1-4
CDR3: CSALRGLNEKLFF
DNA: TGCAGCGCGCTCAGGGGCCTTAATGAAAAACTGTTTTTT

V: TRBV6-5
size: .
D: .
J: TRBJ2-1
CDR3: CASSYPGGPPFF
DNA: TGTGCCAGCAGTTACCCAGGGGGGCCGCCGTTCTTC

V: TRBV9
size: once
D: TRBD1
J: TRBJ2-5
CDR3: CASSQQGAGGAQYF
DNA: TGTGCCAGCAGTCAACAGGGGGCCGGAGGGGCCCAGTACTTC

V: TRBV5-6
size: .
D: TRBD2
J: TRBJ2-7
CDR3: CASSLVAGGTWEQYF
DNA: TGTGCCAGCAGCTTGGTAGCGGGAGGCACCTGGGAGCAGTACTTC

V: TRBV5-1
size: .
D: TRBD2
J: TRBJ2-3
CDR3: CASVRGSGITDTQYF
DNA: TGCGCCAGCGTGCGGGGGAGCGGGATCACAGATACGCAGTATTTT

V: TRBV29-1
size: .
D: TRBD1
J: TRBJ2-3
CDR3: CSQQRTGTTDTQYF
DNA: TGCAGCCAACAGAGGACAGGGACCACAGATACGCAGTATTTT

V: TRBV2
size: .
D: .
J: TRBJ1-1
CDR3: CASSSGRGITEAFF
DNA: TGTGCCAGCAGCTCAGGGAGGGGGATTACTGAAGCTTTCTTT

V: TRBV11-3
size: .
D: TRBD2
J: TRBJ2-5
CDR3: CASSFQGGKTQYF
DNA: TGTGCCAGCAGCTTTCAGGGAGGGAAGACCCAGTACTTC

V: TRBV19
size: once
D: .
J: TRBJ2-7
CDR3: CASSSGGERGSYEQYF
DNA: TGTGCCAGTAGTAGTGGGGGGGAAAGGGGGTCCTACGAGCAGTACTTC

V: TRBV29-1
size: .
D: .
J: TRBJ1-1
CDR3: CSAESQSGAEAFF
DNA: TGCAGCGCCGAAAGCCAGTCAGGGGCTGAAGCTTTCTTT

V: TRBV7-9
size: .
D: TRBD1
J: TRBJ1-4
CDR3: CASSPGQGVGEKLFF
DNA: TGTGCCAGCAGCCCCGGACAGGGTGTTGGTGAAAAACTGTTTTTT

V: TRBV19
size: .
D: .
J: TRBJ2-1
CDR3: CASSPTSSPSRRAEQFF
DNA: TGTGCCAGTAGTCCCACTAGCTCCCCGAGCCGACGTGCTGAGCAGTTCTTC

V: TRBV11-2
size: .
D: .
J: TRBJ2-2
CDR3: CASSLGAGSRLFF
DNA: TGTGCCAGCAGCTTAGGGGCAGGGTCCAGGCTGTTTTTT

V: TRBV19
size: few
D: TRBD1
J: TRBJ1-3
CDR3: CASSTGTGESSGNTIYF
DNA: TGTGCCAGTAGTACCGGGACAGGTGAAAGCTCTGGAAACACCATATATTTT

V: TRBV7-9
size: .
D: .
J: TRBJ1-1
CDR3: CASSPFSYTEAFF
DNA: TGTGCCAGCAGCCCCTTCTCTTACACTGAAGCTTTCTTT

V: TRBV28
size: .
D: .
J: TRBJ2-7
CDR3: CASESDVFFSEQYF
DNA: TGTGCCAGCGAAAGCGATGTCTTCTTTTCGGAGCAGTACTTC

V: TRBV6-1
size: .
D: TRBD1
J: TRBJ2-6
CDR3: CASSARQGAGANVLTF
DNA: TGTGCCAGCAGTGCCCGGCAGGGGGCTGGGGCCAACGTCCTGACTTTC